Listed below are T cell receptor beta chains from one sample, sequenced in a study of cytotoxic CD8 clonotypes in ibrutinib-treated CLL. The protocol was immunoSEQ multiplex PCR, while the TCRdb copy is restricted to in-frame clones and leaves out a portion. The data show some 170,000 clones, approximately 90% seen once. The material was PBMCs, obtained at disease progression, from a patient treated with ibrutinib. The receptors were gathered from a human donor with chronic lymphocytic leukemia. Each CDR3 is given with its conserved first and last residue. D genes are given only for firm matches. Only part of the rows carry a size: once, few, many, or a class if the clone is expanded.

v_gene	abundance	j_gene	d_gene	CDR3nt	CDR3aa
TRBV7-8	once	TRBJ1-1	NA	TGTGCCAGCAGCTTAATGCAGGGACCGAACACTGAAGCTTTCTTT	CASSLMQGPNTEAFF
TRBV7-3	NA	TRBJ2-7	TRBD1	TGTGCCAGCAGCTTAGATGGGACAGGGAGCGGCAAGCAGTACTTC	CASSLDGTGSGKQYF
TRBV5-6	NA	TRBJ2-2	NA	TGTGCCAGCAAATCTGAACCTCCGGGACCCTACACCGGGGAGCTGTTTTTT	CASKSEPPGPYTGELFF
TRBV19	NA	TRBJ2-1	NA	TGTGCCAGTAGTATCAAAATTAGCTTTGACGAGCAGTTCTTC	CASSIKISFDEQFF
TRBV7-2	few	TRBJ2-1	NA	TGTGCCAGCAGCTTAGGAGGGACTCAGTTCTTC	CASSLGGTQFF
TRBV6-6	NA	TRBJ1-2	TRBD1	TGTGCCAGCAGTTTACAGGGGTTCGACTATGGCTACACCTTC	CASSLQGFDYGYTF
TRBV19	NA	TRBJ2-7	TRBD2	TGTGCCAGTAGTTTGCTAGCGGGAGGGCCGGGCTACGAGCAGTACTTC	CASSLLAGGPGYEQYF
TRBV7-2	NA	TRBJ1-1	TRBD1	TGTGCCAGCAGCTCACAGGGGGCAGGTGGCACTGAAGCTTTCTTT	CASSSQGAGGTEAFF
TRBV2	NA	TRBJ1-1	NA	TGTGCCAGCAGTCCCGGGACGGGAGACACTGAAGCTTTCTTT	CASSPGTGDTEAFF
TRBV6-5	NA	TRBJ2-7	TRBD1	TGTGCCAGCAGCCAGACAGGGTTTCGGGAGCAGTACTTC	CASSQTGFREQYF
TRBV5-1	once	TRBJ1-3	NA	TGCGCCAGCAGCTTGGCGGGGGGCCCTAACTCTGGAAACACCATATATTTT	CASSLAGGPNSGNTIYF
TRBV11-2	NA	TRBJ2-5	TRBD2	TGTGCCAGCAGCTTAGCGGGAGGAAAAGAGACCCAGTACTTC	CASSLAGGKETQYF
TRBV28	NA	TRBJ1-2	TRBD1	TGTGCCAGCTCAACCTTGGACAGGCCTGGAGGGGGCTACACCTTC	CASSTLDRPGGGYTF
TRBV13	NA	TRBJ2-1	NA	TGTGCCAGCAGCTTAGGGATTGTAGCGGCAGTGAGGAATGAGCAGTTCTTC	CASSLGIVAAVRNEQFF
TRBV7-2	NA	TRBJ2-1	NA	TGTGCCAGCAGCTTAAGTGGCGGCCCCTACAATGAGCAGTTCTTC	CASSLSGGPYNEQFF
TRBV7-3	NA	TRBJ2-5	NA	TGTGCCAGCAGCTTATCCGCAGGGTTAGTGGAGACCCAGTACTTC	CASSLSAGLVETQYF
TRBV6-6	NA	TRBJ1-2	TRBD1	TGTGCCAGCAGTTACTCGCAGGGGGCTAACTATGGCTACACCTTC	CASSYSQGANYGYTF
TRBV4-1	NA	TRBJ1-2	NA	TGCGCCAGCAGCCAAGGGGATGTCAGGGTCCTTAACTATGGCTACACCTTC	CASSQGDVRVLNYGYTF
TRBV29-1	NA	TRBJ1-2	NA	TGCAGCGTTGCGGGGATACGCCCTAACTATGGCTACACCTTC	CSVAGIRPNYGYTF
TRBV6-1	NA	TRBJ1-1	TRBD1	TGTGCCAGCAGTGGTAGACAGGGAACGGGGCGAGCTGAAGCTTTCTTT	CASSGRQGTGRAEAFF
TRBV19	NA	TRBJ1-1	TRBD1	TGTGCCAGCACTGCTTTCGGGACAGGGGGCACTGAAGCTTTCTTT	CASTAFGTGGTEAFF
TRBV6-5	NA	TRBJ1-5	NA	TGTGCCAGCAGTCCGGCGCGCGGGTGGCCCCAGCATTTT	CASSPARGWPQHF
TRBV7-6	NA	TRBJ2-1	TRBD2	TGTGCCAGCAGCATACAAGCGGGAGGGCCTTCGGATGAGCAGTTCTTC	CASSIQAGGPSDEQFF
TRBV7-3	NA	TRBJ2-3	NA	TGTGCCAGCAGCCTAGGGGGGTTTAATACAGATACGCAGTATTTT	CASSLGGFNTDTQYF
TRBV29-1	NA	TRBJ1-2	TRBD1	TGCAGCGTTGGTCCAGGGGGACACTATGGCTACACCTTC	CSVGPGGHYGYTF
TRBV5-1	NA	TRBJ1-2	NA	TGCGCCAGCAGCTTGGAAGGCACCAACTATGGCTACACCTTC	CASSLEGTNYGYTF
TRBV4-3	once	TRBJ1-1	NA	TGCGCCAGCAGCCAACAATGGGCCGGGCTAGACACTGAAGCTTTCTTT	CASSQQWAGLDTEAFF
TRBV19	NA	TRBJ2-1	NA	TGTGCCAGTAGTCCCCGAACGCCGGGCTCCCAACGGGACAATGAGCAGTTCTTC	CASSPRTPGSQRDNEQFF
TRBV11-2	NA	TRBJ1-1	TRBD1	TGTGCCAGCAGCCTCGGACAGGGGGCTTATTGGGAACTAGGTTCCGAAGCTTTCTTT	CASSLGQGAYWELGSEAFF
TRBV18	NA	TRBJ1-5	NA	TGTGCCAGCTCGAGGGACACCGGGGGTCAGCCCCAGCATTTT	CASSRDTGGQPQHF
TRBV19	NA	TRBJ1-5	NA	TGTGCCAGTAGACTCGGAGCGGAGCGGAATCAGCCCCAGCATTTT	CASRLGAERNQPQHF
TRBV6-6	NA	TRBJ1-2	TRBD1	TGTGCCAGCAGCCAACTACAGGGGGAATCCTATGGCTACACCTTC	CASSQLQGESYGYTF
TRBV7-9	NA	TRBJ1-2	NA	TGTGCCAGCAGCTTAGGGGGGGTCAACTATGGCTACACCTTC	CASSLGGVNYGYTF
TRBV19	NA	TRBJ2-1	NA	TGTGCCAGTAGTATAGGCCCCTTACACGACGCACGTAGGTATGGGCAGTTCTTC	CASSIGPLHDARRYGQFF
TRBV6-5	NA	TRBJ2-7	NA	TGTGCCAGCAGCCTCGGGGTACTCTCCCAAGGCGAGCAGTACTTC	CASSLGVLSQGEQYF
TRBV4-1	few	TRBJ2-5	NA	TGCGCCAGCAGCTACCAATTCTCGAAAGAGACCCAGTACTTC	CASSYQFSKETQYF
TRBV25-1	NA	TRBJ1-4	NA	TGTGCCAGCAGCGAAGCCGGGGCACCTAATGAAAAACTGTTTTTT	CASSEAGAPNEKLFF
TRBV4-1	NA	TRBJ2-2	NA	TGCGCCAGCAGCCAAGAACGGGCTTGGCCCGGGGAGCTGTTTTTT	CASSQERAWPGELFF
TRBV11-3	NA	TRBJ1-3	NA	TGTGCCAGCAGCCCCCCCGAGATATCTGGAAACACCATATATTTT	CASSPPEISGNTIYF
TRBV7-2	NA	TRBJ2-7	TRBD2	TGTGCCAGCAGCTTTAGCGGGAGGCTTACCTACGAGCAGTACTTC	CASSFSGRLTYEQYF
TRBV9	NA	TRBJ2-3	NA	TGTGCCAGCAGCGTAGTAGTCGGGAGCGCAGATACGCAGTATTTT	CASSVVVGSADTQYF
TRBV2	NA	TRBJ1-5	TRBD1	TGTGCCAGCGAGGGACAGAATCAGCCCCAGCATTTT	CASEGQNQPQHF
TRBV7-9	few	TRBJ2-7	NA	TGTGCCAGCAGCTCCCCCATTACAGGGATCGACGAGCAGTACTTC	CASSSPITGIDEQYF
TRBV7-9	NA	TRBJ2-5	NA	TGTGCCAGCAGCTTCAGGGCAGGGCCGGTCCCAGAGACCCAGTACTTC	CASSFRAGPVPETQYF
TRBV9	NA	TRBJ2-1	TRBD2	TGTGCCAGCAGCGTCGGACTAGCGGGGGGCCATGAGCAGTTCTTC	CASSVGLAGGHEQFF
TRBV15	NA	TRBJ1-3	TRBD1	TGTGCCACCAGCACCAACAGGGGCTCTGGAAACACCATATATTTT	CATSTNRGSGNTIYF
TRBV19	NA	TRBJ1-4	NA	TGTGCCAGTAGTATAACGGGGGGGACAACTAATGAAAAACTGTTTTTT	CASSITGGTTNEKLFF
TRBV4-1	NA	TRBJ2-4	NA	TGCGCCAGCAGCCAATTGGGGCCGGAAAAAAACATTCAGTACTTC	CASSQLGPEKNIQYF
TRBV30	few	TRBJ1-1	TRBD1	TGTGCCTGGAGTGACAGGGGATATTATACTGAAGCTTTCTTT	CAWSDRGYYTEAFF
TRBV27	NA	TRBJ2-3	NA	TGTGCCAGCAGTCGGAGGGTATCGGATACGCAGTATTTT	CASSRRVSDTQYF
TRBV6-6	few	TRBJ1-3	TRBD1	TGTGCCAGCAGTTACTCCAGAGACAGGGACCGAAACACCATATATTTT	CASSYSRDRDRNTIYF
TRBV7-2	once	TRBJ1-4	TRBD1	TGTGCCAGCAGCCCACCGACAGGGGGGCATGAAAAACTGTTTTTT	CASSPPTGGHEKLFF
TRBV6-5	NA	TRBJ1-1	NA	TGTGCCAGCAGTCTCCGGGGCAGGGCTGGAGCTTTCTTT	CASSLRGRAGAFF